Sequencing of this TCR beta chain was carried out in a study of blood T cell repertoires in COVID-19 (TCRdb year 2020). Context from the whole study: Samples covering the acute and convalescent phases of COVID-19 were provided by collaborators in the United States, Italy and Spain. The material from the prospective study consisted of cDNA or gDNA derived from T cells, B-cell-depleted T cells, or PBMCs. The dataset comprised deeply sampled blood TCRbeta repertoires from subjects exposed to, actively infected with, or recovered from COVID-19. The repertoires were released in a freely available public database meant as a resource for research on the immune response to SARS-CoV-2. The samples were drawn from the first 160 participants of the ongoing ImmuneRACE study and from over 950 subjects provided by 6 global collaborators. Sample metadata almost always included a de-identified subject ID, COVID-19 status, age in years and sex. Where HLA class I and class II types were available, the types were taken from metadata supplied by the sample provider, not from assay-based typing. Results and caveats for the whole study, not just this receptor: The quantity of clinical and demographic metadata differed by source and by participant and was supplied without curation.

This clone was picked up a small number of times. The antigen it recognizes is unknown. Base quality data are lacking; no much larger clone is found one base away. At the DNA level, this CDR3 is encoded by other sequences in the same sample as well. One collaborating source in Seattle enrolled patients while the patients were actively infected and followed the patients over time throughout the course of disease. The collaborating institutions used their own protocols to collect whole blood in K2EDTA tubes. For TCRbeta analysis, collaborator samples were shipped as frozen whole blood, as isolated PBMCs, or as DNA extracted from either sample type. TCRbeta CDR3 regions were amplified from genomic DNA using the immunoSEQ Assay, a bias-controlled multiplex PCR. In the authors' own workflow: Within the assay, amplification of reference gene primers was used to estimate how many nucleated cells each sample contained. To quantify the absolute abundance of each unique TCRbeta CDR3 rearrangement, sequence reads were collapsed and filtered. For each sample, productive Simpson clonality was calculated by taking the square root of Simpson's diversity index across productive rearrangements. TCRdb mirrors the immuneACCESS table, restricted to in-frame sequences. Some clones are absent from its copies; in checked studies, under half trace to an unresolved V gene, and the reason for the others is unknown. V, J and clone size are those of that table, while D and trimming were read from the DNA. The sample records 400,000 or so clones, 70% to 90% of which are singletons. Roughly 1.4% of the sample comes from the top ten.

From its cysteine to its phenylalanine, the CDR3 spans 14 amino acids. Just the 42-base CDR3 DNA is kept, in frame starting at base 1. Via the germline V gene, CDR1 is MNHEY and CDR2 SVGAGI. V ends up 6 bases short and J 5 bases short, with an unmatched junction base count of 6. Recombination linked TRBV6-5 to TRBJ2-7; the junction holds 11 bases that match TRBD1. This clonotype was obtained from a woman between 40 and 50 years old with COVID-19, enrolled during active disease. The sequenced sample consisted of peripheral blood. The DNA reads TGTGCCAGCAGCTCCGGACAGGGGGCAGACGAGCAGTACTTC. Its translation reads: CASSSGQGADEQYF.